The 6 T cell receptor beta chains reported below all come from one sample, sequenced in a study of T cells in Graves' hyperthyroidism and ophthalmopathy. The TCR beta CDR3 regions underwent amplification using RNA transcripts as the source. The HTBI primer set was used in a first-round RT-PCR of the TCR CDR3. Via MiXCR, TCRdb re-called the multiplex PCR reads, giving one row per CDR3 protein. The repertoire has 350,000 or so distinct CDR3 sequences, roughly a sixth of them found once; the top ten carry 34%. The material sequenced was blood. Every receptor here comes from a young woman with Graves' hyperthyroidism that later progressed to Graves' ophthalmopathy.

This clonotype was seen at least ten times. The CDR3 coding sequence is TGTGCCAGCAGTTTCATACTAGCGGGAGGAGGAGAGCTGTTTTTT. Its translation: CASSFILAGGGELFF. The chain employs TRBV12-3 or TRBV12-4 and TRBJ2-2; TRBD2 agrees at 12 bases. The CDR3 spans 15 residues. J lost 11 bases, V lost 3 bases, and 7 bases had no gene match.

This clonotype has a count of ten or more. The DNA for the CDR3 is TGTGCCACCAGCAGTCAAGAGACCCAGTACTTC. As protein: CATSSQETQYF. The genes are TRBV15 and TRBJ2-5; D uncertain. The CDR3 is 11 residues long. Per the germline V gene, CDR1 is LNHNV and CDR2 is YYDKDF (reference sequence). Trimming removed 3 bases at V and 2 bases at J, with 1 base between.

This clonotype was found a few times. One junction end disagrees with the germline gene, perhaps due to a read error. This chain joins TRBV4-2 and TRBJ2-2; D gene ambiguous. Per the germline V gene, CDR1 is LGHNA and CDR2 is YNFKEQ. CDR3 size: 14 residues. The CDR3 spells CAGSQESRTGELFF. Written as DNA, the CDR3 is TGTGCCGGCAGCCAGGAATCCCGTACCGGGGAGCTGTTTTTT.

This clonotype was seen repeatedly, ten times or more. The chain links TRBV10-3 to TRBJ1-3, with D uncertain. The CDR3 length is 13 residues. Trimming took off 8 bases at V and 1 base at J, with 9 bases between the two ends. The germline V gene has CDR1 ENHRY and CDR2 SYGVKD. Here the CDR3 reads CAISVGSGNTIYF. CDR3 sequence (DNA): TGTGCCATCTCCGTAGGATCTGGAAACACCATATATTTT.

The CDR3 loop is CASSPTGVLYNEQFF. The CDR3 DNA reads as TGTGCCAGCAGCCCGACAGGGGTCCTCTACAATGAGCAGTTCTTC. This chain connects TRBV27 to TRBJ2-1; TRBD1 agrees at 8 bases. The junction had 7 bases not matched to a gene; V was cut back by 6 bases and J by 3 bases. Per germline, CDR1 MNHEY and CDR2 SMNVEV (reference sequence). This CDR3 comprises 15 residues.

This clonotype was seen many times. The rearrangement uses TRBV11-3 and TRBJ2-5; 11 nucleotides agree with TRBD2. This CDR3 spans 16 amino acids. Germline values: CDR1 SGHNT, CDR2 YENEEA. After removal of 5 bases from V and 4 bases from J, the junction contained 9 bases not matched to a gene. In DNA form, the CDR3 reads TGTGCCAGCAGCCCCGGGGTAGCGGGAGGGGCAGAGACCCAGTACTTC. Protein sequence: CASSPGVAGGAETQYF. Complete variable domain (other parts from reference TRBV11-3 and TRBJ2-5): EAGVVQSPRYKIIEKKQPVAFWCNPISGHNTLYWYLQNLGQGPELLIRYENEEAVDDSQLPKDRFSAERLKGVDSTLKIQPAELGDSAVYLCASSPGVAGGAETQYFGPGTRLLVL.